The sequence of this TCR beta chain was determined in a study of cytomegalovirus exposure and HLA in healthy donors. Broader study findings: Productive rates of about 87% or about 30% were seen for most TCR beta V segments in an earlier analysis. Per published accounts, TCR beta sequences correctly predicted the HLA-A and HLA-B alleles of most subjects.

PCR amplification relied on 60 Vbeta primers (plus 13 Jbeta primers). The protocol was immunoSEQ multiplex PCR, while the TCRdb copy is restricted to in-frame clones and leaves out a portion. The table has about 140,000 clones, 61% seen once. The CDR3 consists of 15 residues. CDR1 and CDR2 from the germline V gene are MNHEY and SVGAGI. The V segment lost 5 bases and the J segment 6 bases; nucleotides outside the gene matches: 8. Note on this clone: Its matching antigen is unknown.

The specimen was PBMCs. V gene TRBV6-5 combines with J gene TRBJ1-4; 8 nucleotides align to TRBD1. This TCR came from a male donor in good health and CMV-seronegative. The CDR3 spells CASSGGGQAYEKLFF. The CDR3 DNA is TGTGCCAGCAGTGGGGGGGGACAGGCATATGAAAAACTGTTTTTT.